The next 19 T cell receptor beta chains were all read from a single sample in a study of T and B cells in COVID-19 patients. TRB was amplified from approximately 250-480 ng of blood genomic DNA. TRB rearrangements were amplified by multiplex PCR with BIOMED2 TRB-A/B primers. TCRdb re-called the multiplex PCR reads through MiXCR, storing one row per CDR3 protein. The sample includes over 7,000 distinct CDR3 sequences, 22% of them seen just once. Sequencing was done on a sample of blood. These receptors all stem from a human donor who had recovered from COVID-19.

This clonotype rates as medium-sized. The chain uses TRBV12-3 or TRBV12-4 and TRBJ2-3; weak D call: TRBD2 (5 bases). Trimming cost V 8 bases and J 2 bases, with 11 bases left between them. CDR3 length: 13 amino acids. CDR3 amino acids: CASRAGYTDTQYF. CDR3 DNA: TGTGCCAGCCGGGCGGGTTACACAGATACGCAGTATTTT.

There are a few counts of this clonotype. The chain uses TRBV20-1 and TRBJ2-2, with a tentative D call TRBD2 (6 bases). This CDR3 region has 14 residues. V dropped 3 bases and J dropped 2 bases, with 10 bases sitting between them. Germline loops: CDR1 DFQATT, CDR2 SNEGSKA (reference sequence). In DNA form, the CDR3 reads TGCAGTGCTAGCTCTAGCGTCAACACCGGGGAGCTGTTTTTT. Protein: CSASSSVNTGELFF.

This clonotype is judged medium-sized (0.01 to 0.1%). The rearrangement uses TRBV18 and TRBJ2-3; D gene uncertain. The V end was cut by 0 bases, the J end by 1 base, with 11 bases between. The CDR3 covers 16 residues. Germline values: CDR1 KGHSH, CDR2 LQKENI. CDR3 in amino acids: CASSPPRRLGTDTQYF. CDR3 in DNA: TGTGCCAGCTCACCACCGAGGCGGTTGGGCACAGATACGCAGTATTTT.

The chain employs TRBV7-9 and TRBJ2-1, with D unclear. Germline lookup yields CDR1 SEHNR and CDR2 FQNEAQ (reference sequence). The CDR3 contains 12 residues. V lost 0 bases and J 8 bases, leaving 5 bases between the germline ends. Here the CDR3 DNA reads TGTGCCAGCAGCTTAGCCCTCGATGAGCAGTTCTTC. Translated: CASSLALDEQFF. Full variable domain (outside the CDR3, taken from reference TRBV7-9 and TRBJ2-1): DTGVSQNPRHKITKRGQNVTFRCDPISEHNRLYWYRQTLGQGPEFLTYFQNEAQLEKSRLLSDRFSAERPKGSFSTLEIQRTEQGDSAMYLCASSLALDEQFFGPGTRLTVL.

CDR3 amino acids: CATPEEGRRCTEAFF. The CDR3 DNA is TGTGCCACCCCGGAGGAGGGTCGGCGTTGCACTGAAGCTTTCTTT. The J gene is TRBJ1-1, the V gene TRBV19; no reliable D call. V was pared by 10 bases and J by 4 bases, with 22 bases between. This CDR3 has 15 residues. Germline V gene data show CDR1 as LNHDA and CDR2 as SQIVND (reference sequence).

This chain's CDR3 is CASSSLATTDTQYF. As DNA, the CDR3 is TGCGCCAGCAGCTCGCTAGCGACTACAGATACGCAGTATTTT. This chain uses TRBV5-1 with TRBJ2-3; tentative D call: TRBD2 (6 bases). The CDR3 totals 14 residues. Deletions cut 3 bases from V and 3 bases from J, with 11 bases between. Germline V gene data show CDR1 as SGHRS and CDR2 as YFSETQ.

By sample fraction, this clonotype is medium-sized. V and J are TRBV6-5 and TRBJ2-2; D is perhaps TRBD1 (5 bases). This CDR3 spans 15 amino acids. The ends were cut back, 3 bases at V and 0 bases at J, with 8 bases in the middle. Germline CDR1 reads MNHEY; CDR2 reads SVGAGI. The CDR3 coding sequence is TGTGCCAGCAGTTATGGCAGGGCGAACACCGGGGAGCTGTTTTTT. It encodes CASSYGRANTGELFF.

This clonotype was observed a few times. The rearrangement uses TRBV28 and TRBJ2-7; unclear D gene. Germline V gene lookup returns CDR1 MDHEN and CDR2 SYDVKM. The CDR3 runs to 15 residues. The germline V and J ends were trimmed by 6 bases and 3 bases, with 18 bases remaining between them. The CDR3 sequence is CASRPEGRPIYEQYF. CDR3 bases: TGTGCCAGCAGGCCAGAAGGTCGCCCTATCTACGAGCAGTACTTC.

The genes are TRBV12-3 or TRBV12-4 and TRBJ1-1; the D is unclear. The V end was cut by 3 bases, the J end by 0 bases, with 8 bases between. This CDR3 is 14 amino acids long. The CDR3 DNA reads TGTGCCAGCAGTTTTGGAGCATTGAACACTGAAGCTTTCTTT. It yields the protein CASSFGALNTEAFF.

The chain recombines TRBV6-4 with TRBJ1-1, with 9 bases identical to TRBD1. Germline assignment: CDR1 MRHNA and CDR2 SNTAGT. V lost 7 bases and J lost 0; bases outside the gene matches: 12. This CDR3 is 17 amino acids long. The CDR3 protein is CASTPSGTGGMNTEAFF. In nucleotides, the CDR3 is TGTGCCAGCACACCCTCCGGCACAGGGGGCATGAACACTGAAGCTTTCTTT.

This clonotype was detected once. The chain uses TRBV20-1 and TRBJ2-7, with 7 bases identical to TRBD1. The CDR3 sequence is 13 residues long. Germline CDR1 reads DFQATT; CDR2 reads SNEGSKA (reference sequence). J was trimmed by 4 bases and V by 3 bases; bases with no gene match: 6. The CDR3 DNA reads TGCAGTGCTAGGAGCGACAGGGAGTACGAGCAGTACTTC. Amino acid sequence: CSARSDREYEQYF.

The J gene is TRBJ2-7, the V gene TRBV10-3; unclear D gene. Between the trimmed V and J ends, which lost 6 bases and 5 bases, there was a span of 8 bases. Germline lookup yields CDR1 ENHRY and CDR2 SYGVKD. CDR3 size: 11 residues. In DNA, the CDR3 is TGTGCCATCAGCGGCTTTGACGAGCAGTACTTC. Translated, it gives CAISGFDEQYF.

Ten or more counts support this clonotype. The CDR3 bases are TGTGCCAGCAGCTTTTCCGGACAGGGCCCCAATGAGCAGTTCTTC. This translates into CASSFSGQGPNEQFF. The rearrangement joins TRBV5-5 to TRBJ2-1; TRBD1 matches at 8 bases. The trim removed 2 bases at V and 6 bases at J, leaving 7 bases unmatched. Germline values: CDR1 SGHKS, CDR2 YYEKEE (reference sequence). The CDR3 is made up of 15 amino acids.

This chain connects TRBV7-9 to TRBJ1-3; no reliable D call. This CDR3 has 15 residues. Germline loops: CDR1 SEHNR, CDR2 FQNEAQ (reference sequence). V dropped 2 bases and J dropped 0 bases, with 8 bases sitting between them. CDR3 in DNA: TGTGCCAGCAGCTTAATGTCCTTCTCTGGAAACACCATATATTTT. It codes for CASSLMSFSGNTIYF.

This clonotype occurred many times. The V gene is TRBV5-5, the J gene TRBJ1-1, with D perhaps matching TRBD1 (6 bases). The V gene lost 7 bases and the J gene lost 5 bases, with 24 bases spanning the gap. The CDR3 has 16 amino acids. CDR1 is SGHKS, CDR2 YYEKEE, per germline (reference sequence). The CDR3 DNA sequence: TGTGCCAGCGCTACCGACAGGAAAGTCTTTGTGACTGAAGCTTTCTTT. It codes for CASATDRKVFVTEAFF.

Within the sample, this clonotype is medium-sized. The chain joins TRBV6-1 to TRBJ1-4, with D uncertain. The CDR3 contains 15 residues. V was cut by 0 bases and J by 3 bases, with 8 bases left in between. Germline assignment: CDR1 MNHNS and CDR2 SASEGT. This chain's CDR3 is CASSEAAGANEKLFF. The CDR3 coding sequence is TGTGCCAGCAGTGAAGCGGCTGGGGCTAATGAAAAACTGTTTTTT.

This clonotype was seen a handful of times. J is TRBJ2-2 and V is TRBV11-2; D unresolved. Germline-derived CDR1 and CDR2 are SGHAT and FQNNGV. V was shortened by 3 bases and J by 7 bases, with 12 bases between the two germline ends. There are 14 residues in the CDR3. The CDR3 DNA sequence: TGTGCCAGCAGCTTCCAAAGGTTCGGCGGGGAGCTGTTTTTT. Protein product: CASSFQRFGGELFF. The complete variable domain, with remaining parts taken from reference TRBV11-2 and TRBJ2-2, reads EAGVAQSPRYKIIEKRQSVAFWCNPISGHATLYWYQQILGQGPKLLIQFQNNGVVDDSQLPKDRFSAERLKGVDSTLKIQPAKLEDSAVYLCASSFQRFGGELFFGEGSRLTVL.

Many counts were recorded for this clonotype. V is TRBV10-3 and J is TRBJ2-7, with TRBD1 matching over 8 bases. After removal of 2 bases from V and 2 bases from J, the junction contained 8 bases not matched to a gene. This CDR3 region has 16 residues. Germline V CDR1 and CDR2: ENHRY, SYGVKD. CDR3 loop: CAISEGPRTGTYEQYF. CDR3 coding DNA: TGTGCCATCAGTGAGGGTCCCAGGACAGGGACCTACGAGCAGTACTTC.

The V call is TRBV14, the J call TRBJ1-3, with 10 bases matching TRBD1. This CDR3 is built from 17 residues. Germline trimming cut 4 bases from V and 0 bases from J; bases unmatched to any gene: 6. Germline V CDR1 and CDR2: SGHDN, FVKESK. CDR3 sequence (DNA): TGTGCCAGCAGCCCCTGGACAGGGGGATACTCTGGAAACACCATATATTTT. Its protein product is CASSPWTGGYSGNTIYF.